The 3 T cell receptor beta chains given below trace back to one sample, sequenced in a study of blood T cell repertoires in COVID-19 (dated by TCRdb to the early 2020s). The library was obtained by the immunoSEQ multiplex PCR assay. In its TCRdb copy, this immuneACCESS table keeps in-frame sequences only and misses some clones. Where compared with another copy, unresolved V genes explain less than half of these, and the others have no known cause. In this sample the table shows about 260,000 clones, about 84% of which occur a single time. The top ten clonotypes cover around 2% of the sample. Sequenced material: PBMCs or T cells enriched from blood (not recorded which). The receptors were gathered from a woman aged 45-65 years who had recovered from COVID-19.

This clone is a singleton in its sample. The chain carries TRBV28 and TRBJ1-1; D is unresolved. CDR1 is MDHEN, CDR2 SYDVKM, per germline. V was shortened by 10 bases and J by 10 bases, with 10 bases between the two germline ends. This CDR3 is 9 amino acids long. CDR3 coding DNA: TGTGCCACGGGAAAGCGAGCTTTCTTT. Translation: CATGKRAFF.

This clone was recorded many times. The chain's CDR3 is CASSYRGTSSGNTIYF. The CDR3 DNA sequence: TGTGCCAGCAGTTACCGGGGAACGAGCTCTGGAAACACCATATATTTT. The rearrangement joins TRBV6-5 to TRBJ1-3, with no clear D. Germline loops: CDR1 MNHEY, CDR2 SVGAGI. This CDR3 is built from 16 residues. Trimming removed 2 bases at V and 0 bases at J, with 11 bases between.

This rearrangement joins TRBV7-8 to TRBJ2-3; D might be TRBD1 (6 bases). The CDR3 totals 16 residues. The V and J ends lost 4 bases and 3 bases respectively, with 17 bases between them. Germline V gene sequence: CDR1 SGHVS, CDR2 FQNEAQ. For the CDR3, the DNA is TGTGCCAGCAGCTCCGCCGTCCCGAGGGGGACAGATACGCAGTATTTT. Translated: CASSSAVPRGTDTQYF.